This T cell receptor beta chain was captured by sequencing in a study of persistence of HIV-infected CD4 T cells. Study in general: A larger, less memory-rich fraction responded to anti-CD3/anti-CD28 beads than to antigen.

Nonspecific anti-CD3/anti-CD28 bead stimulation represents the broad CD4+ T cell repertoire. Responding CD4+ T cells were sorted by upregulation of both CD40 ligand and CD69. CD8+ T cells were removed from PBMCs prior to stimulation. This was the immunoSEQ version 4 assay in survey mode. Only in-frame clones appear in the TCRdb table, and some are missing; sequencing was by immunoSEQ multiplex PCR. The repertoire includes 40,000 to 55,000 clones, about 87% of them detected once, and more than 2.5% sits in the top ten. Comment on this clone: The antigen remains undetermined.

Germline V gene lookup returns CDR1 SNHLY and CDR2 FYNNEI. V shed 11 bases, J shed 6 bases, and the junction held 6 bases outside the gene matches. The CDR3 sequence is 13 residues long. The clonotype comes from an adult woman with HIV who was CMV-seropositive. Here the sequenced sample was CD4+ T cells sorted from PBMCs after approximately 18-hour stimulation, taken from a patient who received antiretroviral therapy. The chain is built from TRBV2 and TRBJ1-5; 11 bases are a match to TRBD1. CDR3 nucleotide sequence: TGTGCCGGTGCCGGGACAGGGGGTCAGCCCCAGCATTTT. Its protein is CAGAGTGGQPQHF.